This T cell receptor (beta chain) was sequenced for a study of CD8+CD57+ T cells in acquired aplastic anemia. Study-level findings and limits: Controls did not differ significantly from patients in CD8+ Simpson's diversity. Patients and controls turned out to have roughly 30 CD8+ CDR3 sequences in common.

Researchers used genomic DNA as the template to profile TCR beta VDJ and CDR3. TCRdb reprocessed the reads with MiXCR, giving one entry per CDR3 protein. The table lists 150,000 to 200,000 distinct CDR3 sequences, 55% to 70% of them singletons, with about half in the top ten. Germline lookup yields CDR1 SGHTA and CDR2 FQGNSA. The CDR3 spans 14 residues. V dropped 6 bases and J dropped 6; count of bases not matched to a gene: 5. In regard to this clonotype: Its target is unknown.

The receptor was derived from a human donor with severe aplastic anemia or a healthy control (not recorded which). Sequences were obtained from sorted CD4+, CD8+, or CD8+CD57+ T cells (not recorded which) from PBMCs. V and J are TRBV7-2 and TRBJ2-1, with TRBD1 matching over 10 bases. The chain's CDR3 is CASRSGTGVNEQFF. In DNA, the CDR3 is TGTGCCAGCAGATCCGGGACAGGGGTCAATGAGCAGTTCTTC. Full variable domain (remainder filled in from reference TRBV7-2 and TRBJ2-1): GAGVSQSPSNKVTEKGKDVELRCDPISGHTALYWYRQSLGQGLEFLIYFQGNSAPDKSGLPSDRFSAERTGGSVSTLTIQRTQQEDSAVYLCASRSGTGVNEQFFGPGTRLTVL.